The 3 T cell receptor beta chains below were found in one sample sequenced in a study of CD8 T cells in Susac syndrome. Reverse transcription of roughly 0.45 to 1 ug RNA was performed with random hexamers. TCRdb re-called the immunoSEQ multiplex PCR reads with MiXCR, one entry per CDR3 protein. The table lists some 160,000 distinct CDR3 sequences, under 97% of them singletons, with about 0.08% in the top ten. The source material was CD4+ T cells from PBMCs. These receptors all come from a human donor with Susac syndrome.

The chain carries TRBV6-6 and TRBJ2-2; D unclear. The length of the CDR3 is 15 residues. V lost 2 bases, J lost 0 bases, and 7 bases lay in between. Germline CDR1 and CDR2: MNHNY and SVGAGI (reference sequence). CDR3: CASSYLQTNTGELFF. DNA of the CDR3: TGTGCCAGCAGTTACCTACAGACGAACACCGGGGAGCTGTTTTTT.

This rearrangement joins TRBV7-9 to TRBJ1-5; D may be TRBD1 (5 bases). V dropped 9 bases and J dropped 0 bases, with 21 bases sitting between them. CDR1 is SEHNR, CDR2 FQNEAQ, per germline (reference sequence). This CDR3 contains 17 residues. The DNA for the CDR3 is TGTGCCAGTGCGGCTGGGGCCGCTACGTATAGCAATCAGCCCCAGCATTTT. Protein: CASAAGAATYSNQPQHF.

The CDR3: CASSLDTKTTHF. CDR3 coding DNA: TGTGCCAGCAGCTTAGACACTAAGACCACCCACTTT. The chain carries TRBV7-8 and TRBJ1-6, with unresolved D. The germline V gene has CDR1 SGHVS and CDR2 FQNEAQ. V was trimmed by 1 base and J by 18 bases, leaving 13 bases between them. CDR3 size: 12 residues.